The present TCR beta chain was sequenced within a study of T cells in women clearing cervical HPV infection (dated by TCRdb to 2016 to 2018). For context, the study as a whole: The cases were approximately 23 women with histologically confirmed HPV16-related CIN3 or worse, and 2 of those women had invasive cancers. Five blinded duplicates per group were added as quality controls, so that roughly 60 samples were obtained: some 50 participants and around 10 replicates. In the parent cohort, some 10,000 women aged 18 or older were enrolled in Guanacaste, Costa Rica, during about 1992 to 1994 and were followed for less than 8 years. Cases had a median age of about 34 years and controls had a median age of about 37, with no significant differences in baseline characteristics. The exploratory proof-of-principle case-control study was nested within the Guanacaste HPV Natural History Study in Costa Rica and compared TCR repertoires across cervical HPV16 outcomes. Cases and controls were matched on age within five years and on year of sample collection. Blood from cases was collected at the visit where the lesion was first found, while blood from controls was collected once the infection could no longer be detected. HLA typing was available for only a few women, so HLA type could not be excluded as a confounder. For cases, the median interval between lesion detection and blood sampling was over 130 days, with an interquartile range of roughly 85 to 220 days. The roughly 27 controls were women who cleared a single incident HPV16 infection within 12 months without developing precancer or cancer.

Using the immunoSEQ assay, multiplex PCR amplified TCR beta CDR3 regions from an average of approximately 1,300 ng of genomic DNA per sample. The assay corrected primer bias using a complete synthetic TCR repertoire to establish an amplification baseline. The amplicons were sequenced using the Illumina platform. Under the source paper's analysis protocol: Sequence errors were corrected by clustering with frequency ratios and a modified nearest-neighbor algorithm, and the sequences were then analyzed in the immunoSEQ Analyzer using IMGT gene definitions. At each rarefaction depth, TCR richness and evenness were averaged across 20 rarefaction repeats, and samples with fewer sequences than that depth were excluded. V, D and J gene relative abundances were compared between groups with Wilcoxon rank sum tests, applying FDR correction. In the blinded duplicates, the intraclass correlation was around 96% for TCR richness and averaged about 80% across 55 to 75 gene segments. Imported from immuneACCESS, the table was reduced by TCRdb to in-frame sequences with V and J called. These copies leave out some clones; in studies compared against another copy, an unresolved V gene accounts for under half, and the cause of the remainder is not known. V, J and clone size reflect that table, while D and trimming were determined from the DNA. The sample table holds about 45,000 clones. The ten largest clonotypes hold 1.2% of the sample.

The germline V gene encodes CDR1 GTSNPN and CDR2 SVGIG (reference sequence). The trim is 1 base for V and 0 bases for J, with a gap of 10 bases between the germline ends. From its cysteine to its phenylalanine, the CDR3 spans 15 amino acids. The 36 bases shown cover part of the CDR3, and their frame starts at base 1. Every participant had a single incident cervical HPV16 infection, and women with prevalent HPV16 infections were excluded. Cervical HPV DNA was detected by MY09/MY11 PCR and genotyped by dot-blot hybridization. Under 17 mL of heparinized blood was centrifuged, after which the buffy coat was aliquoted, frozen at -30 degrees C, and then stored at -80 degrees C. QIAGEN kits were used to extract genomic DNA from buffy coat specimens. Study-wide findings and limitations: TRBV6-7 relative abundance was lower in cases than in controls (roughly 0.12% versus 0.17%; Bonferroni P = 0.0008). Because the number of T cells per sample was unknown, the richness differences could reflect varying T-cell content rather than repertoire biology. Across sequencing depths, CIN3+ cases showed significantly higher TCR repertoire richness than controls, but evenness did not differ between the groups. By combining richness with V gene abundances, random forest classifiers separated cases from controls with an estimated AUC of around 0.85. Whether associations preceded infection or resulted from infection could not be shown with the cross-sectional design, and effector/memory subsets and HPV-specific T cells were not isolated.

Of note for this clone: Its cognate antigen has yet to be identified. The CDR3 end lies 3 residues beyond the end of the read and is filled in from the germline J gene.

Sequencing was done on a sample of blood buffy coat. The chain links TRBV30 with TRBJ1-3; the D gene assignment is ambiguous. The sequence derives from a woman between 18 and 70 years old with a cervical HPV16 infection that either progressed to CIN3+ or cleared (not recorded which). For the CDR3, the sequence is CAWSGHSLSGNTIYF. Partial CDR3 DNA: TGTGCCTGGAGTGGACACAGCCTCTCTGGAAACACC.